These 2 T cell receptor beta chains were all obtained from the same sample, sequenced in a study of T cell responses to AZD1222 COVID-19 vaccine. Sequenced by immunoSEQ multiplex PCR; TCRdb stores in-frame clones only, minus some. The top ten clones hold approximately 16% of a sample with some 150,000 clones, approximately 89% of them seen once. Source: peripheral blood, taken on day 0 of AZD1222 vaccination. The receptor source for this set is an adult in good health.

CDR3 in DNA: TGTGCCAGCTCACCGTCGAACCCACAAGGTCCCGGAAACACCATATATTTT. It encodes CASSPSNPQGPGNTIYF. This rearrangement joins TRBV18 to TRBJ1-3; D is undetermined. CDR3 length: 17 residues. CDR1 KGHSH and CDR2 LQKENI come from the germline V gene. V lost 3 bases and J lost 4, with 19 bases in between.

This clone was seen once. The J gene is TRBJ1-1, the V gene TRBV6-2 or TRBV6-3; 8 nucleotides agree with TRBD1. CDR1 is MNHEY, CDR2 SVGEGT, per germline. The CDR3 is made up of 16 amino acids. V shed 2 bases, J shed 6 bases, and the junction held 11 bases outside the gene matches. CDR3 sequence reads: CASSYLRTGSLSEAFF. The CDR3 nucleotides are TGTGCCAGCAGTTACCTTCGGACAGGGAGTTTGTCTGAAGCTTTCTTT.